This T cell receptor beta chain is from a study of OX40 agonist ivuxolimab in advanced cancers. Sequencing used immunoSEQ multiplex PCR; TCRdb keeps in-frame clones, though not all of them. The sample records around 60,000 clones, roughly nine tenths being singletons. Collection of blood occurred at baseline, at cycle 4 day 1, and at cycle 7 day 1. Sequenced here: CD4+ or CD8+ T cells sorted from blood, sampled in a trial of the OX40 agonist ivuxolimab. This receptor was obtained from an adult with an advanced solid tumor such as melanoma, head and neck, liver or kidney cancer.

The CDR3: CASSRGTGRNTIYF. In DNA, the CDR3 is TGTGCCAGCAGTCGGGGGACAGGGAGAAACACCATATATTTT. The rearrangement links TRBV6-5 to TRBJ1-3, with TRBD1 matching 9 bases. Germline values: CDR1 MNHEY, CDR2 SVGAGI. Trimming took 5 bases from V and 5 from J; bases not matched to a gene: 4. The CDR3 loop spans 14 amino acids.